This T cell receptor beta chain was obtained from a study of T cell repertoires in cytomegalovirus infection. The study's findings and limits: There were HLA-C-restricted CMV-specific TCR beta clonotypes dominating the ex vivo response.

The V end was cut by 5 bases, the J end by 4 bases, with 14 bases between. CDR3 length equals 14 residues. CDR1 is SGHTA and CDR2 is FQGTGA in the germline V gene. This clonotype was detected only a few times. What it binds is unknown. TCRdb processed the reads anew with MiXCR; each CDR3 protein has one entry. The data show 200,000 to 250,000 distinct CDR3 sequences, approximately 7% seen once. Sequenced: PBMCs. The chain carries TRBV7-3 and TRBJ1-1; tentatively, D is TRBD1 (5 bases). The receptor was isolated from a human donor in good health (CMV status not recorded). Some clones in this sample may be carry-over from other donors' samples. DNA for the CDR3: TGTGCCAGCAGCCCATCGGGAGGGGCCACTGAAGCTTTCTTT. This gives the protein CASSPSGGATEAFF. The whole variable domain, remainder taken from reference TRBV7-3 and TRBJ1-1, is GAGVSQTPSNKVTEKGKYVELRCDPISGHTALYWYRQSLGQGPEFLIYFQGTGAADDSGLPNDRFFAVRPEGSVSTLKIQRTERGDSAVYLCASSPSGGATEAFFGQGTRLTVV.